These 2 T cell receptor beta chains were sequenced from one sample in a study of blood T cell repertoires in COVID-19. Only in-frame clones appear in the TCRdb table, and some are missing; sequencing was by immunoSEQ multiplex PCR. Of about 210,000 clones listed, around 91% are singletons. Sample: peripheral blood. The source of these receptors is a woman in her thirties or forties with acute or convalescent COVID-19.

This clone turned up a few times. The chain joins TRBV25-1 to TRBJ1-4; possibly TRBD1 for D (6 bases). The CDR3 has 12 amino acids. V dropped 4 bases and J dropped 11 bases, with 11 bases sitting between them. CDR1 is MGHDK, CDR2 SYGVNS, per germline. CDR3 in DNA: TGTGCCAGCAGTGTACAGGGTGGGAAACTGTTTTTT. Its translation is CASSVQGGKLFF.

The chain combines TRBV19 with TRBJ2-1; 12 bases align to TRBD2. With V trimmed by 1 base and J by 7 bases, 2 bases remained unmatched. The CDR3 runs to 15 residues. Germline V gene lookup returns CDR1 LNHDA and CDR2 SQIVND (reference sequence). The CDR3 sequence is CASSIGLAGGNEQFF. CDR3 DNA: TGTGCCAGTAGTATAGGCCTAGCGGGGGGGAATGAGCAGTTCTTC.